The TCR beta chain described here comes from a study of memory CD4+ T cells and cytomegalovirus serostatus. The germline V gene encodes CDR1 SGHAT and CDR2 FQNNGV. CDR3 length: 15 residues. Between the trimmed V and J ends, which lost 0 bases and 6 bases, there was a span of 15 bases. The assay was immunoSEQ multiplex PCR, and TCRdb's table has in-frame clones only and misses some. The sample holds some 54,000 clones, about 86% seen once. The sort gate was single viable CD3+CD4+CD8-CD45RO+ cells for memory CD4+ T cells. The chain carries TRBV11-2 and TRBJ2-7; D could derive from TRBD1 or TRBD2 (6 bases each). The specimen sequenced was memory CD4+ T cells from blood. The clonotype was recovered from an adult in good health and CMV-seropositive. CDR3: CASSLEGGTLSEQYF. The CDR3 DNA is TGTGCCAGCAGCTTAGAAGGCGGGACACTGTCCGAGCAGTACTTC.